By share, the clone carrying this T cell receptor beta chain counts as large. The source of the sample is a study of control samples from healthy donors and cancer patients. TCRdb's table, derived via immunoSEQ multiplex PCR, lists solely in-frame clones and lacks some. Of approximately 58,000 clones in the sample, more than 70% are singletons; the top ten hold about 13%. CDR3 length: 10 amino acids. CDR1 ENHRY and CDR2 SYGVKD come from the germline V gene. Trimming cost V 8 bases and J 9 bases, with 10 bases left between them. The receptor was derived from a woman aged 55-69 years with lung cancer. The material sequenced was PBMCs. This chain uses TRBV10-3 with TRBJ1-1; D is perhaps TRBD1 (5 bases). The CDR3 spells CAIGEGQAFF. Here the CDR3 DNA reads TGTGCCATCGGAGAGGGACAAGCTTTCTTT.